These 28 T cell receptor beta chains were all obtained from the same sample, sequenced in a study of cytomegalovirus exposure and HLA in healthy donors. The study ran its PCR with 60 Vbeta and 13 Jbeta primers. Here immunoSEQ multiplex PCR was the method, and the copy in TCRdb shows in-frame clones only, minus some. The profile shows about 160,000 clones, 60% to 80% of them singletons. The sequencing sample was made of PBMCs. The receptor source for this set is a woman in her twenties or thirties in good health and CMV-seronegative.

The J gene is TRBJ2-1, the V gene TRBV10-3, with 9 bases fitting TRBD2. V shed 3 bases, J shed 4 bases, and the junction held 7 bases outside the gene matches. The CDR3 is 16 residues long. Germline CDR1 and CDR2: ENHRY and SYGVKD. The CDR3 loop reads CAISDRGGGGYNEQFF. The CDR3 region has the DNA TGTGCCATCAGTGACAGAGGCGGGGGGGGATACAATGAGCAGTTCTTC.

A remark on this clone: The germline gene is not matched at one end of the junction; a read error may be the cause. The gene calls are TRBV7-9 and TRBJ2-7; 11 nucleotides match TRBD1. Germline CDR1 SEHNR, CDR2 FQNEAQ (reference sequence). CDR3 length: 16 amino acids. The chain's CDR3 is CSSSYWTGGDLQVQYF. The CDR3 nucleotides are TGTTCCAGCAGCTACTGGACAGGGGGCGACCTACAGGTGCAGTACTTC.

The J gene is TRBJ1-4, the V gene TRBV10-3, with a weak D call TRBD1 (6 bases). CDR1 and CDR2 from the germline V gene are ENHRY and SYGVKD. This CDR3 contains 15 residues. V was trimmed by 8 bases and J by 0 bases, leaving 13 bases between them. The CDR3 loop reads CAIGGGPATNEKLFF. The CDR3 nucleotides are TGTGCCATCGGGGGGGGCCCTGCAACTAATGAAAAACTGTTTTTT.

The chain uses TRBV19 and TRBJ1-1; 10 bases are shared with TRBD1. V gave up 10 bases and J gave up 5 bases; unmatched junction bases: 4. There are 12 residues in the CDR3. Germline V gives CDR1 LNHDA, CDR2 SQIVND (reference sequence). In DNA form, the CDR3 reads TGTGCCACCCGACAGGGGGCAACTGAAGCTTTCTTT. Protein sequence: CATRQGATEAFF.

J is TRBJ1-5 and V is TRBV5-6; 11 bases fit TRBD1. With 3 bases clipped from V and 7 bases from J, the junction kept 3 bases outside the gene matches. Germline V lookup: CDR1 SGHDT, CDR2 YYEEEE. The CDR3 contains 14 residues. CDR3 nucleotide sequence: TGTGCCAGCAGCTCAGGACAGGGGGCGCAGCCCCAGCATTTT. Protein: CASSSGQGAQPQHF.

This clone was observed a single time. The V gene is TRBV21-1, the J gene TRBJ2-2; the table's D call TRBD2 went unverified against the DNA. TRBV21-1 is reported as a pseudogene. This CDR3 has 14 amino acids. The CDR3 loop reads CAIREHYPPGELFF. DNA of the CDR3: TGTGCCATCAGGGAGCACTATCCACCCGGGGAGCTGTTTTTT.

This clone was counted once. The chain has TRBV18 and TRBJ2-7; 10 bases are shared with TRBD1. The CDR3 has 15 amino acids. Germline lookup yields CDR1 KGHSH and CDR2 LQKENI. The trim removed 6 bases at V and 3 bases at J, leaving 8 bases unmatched. The DNA for the CDR3 is TGTGCCAGCTCCCAGGGGACAGGGGAGGTCTACGAGCAGTACTTC. It specifies CASSQGTGEVYEQYF. The entire variable domain, with the rest obtained from reference TRBV18 and TRBJ2-7, is as follows: NAGVMQNPRHLVRRRGQEARLRCSPMKGHSHVYWYRQLPEEGLKFMVYLQKENIIDESGMPKERFSAEFPKEGPSILRIQQVVRGDSAAYFCASSQGTGEVYEQYFGPGTRLTVT.

The chain employs TRBV5-1 and TRBJ1-4; D is ambiguous. The CDR3 loop spans 13 amino acids. V was shortened by 3 bases and J by 3 bases, with 6 bases between the two germline ends. CDR1 and CDR2 (germline): SGHRS, YFSETQ. In DNA form, the CDR3 reads TGCGCCAGCAGCTCTCCCTCTAATGAAAAACTGTTTTTT. Its translation is CASSSPSNEKLFF. The variable domain in full, completed from reference TRBV5-1 and TRBJ1-4, reads KAGVTQTPRYLIKTRGQQVTLSCSPISGHRSVSWYQQTPGQGLQFLFEYFSETQRNKGNFPGRFSGRQFSNSRSEMNVSTLELGDSALYLCASSSPSNEKLFFGSGTQLSVL.

The chain uses TRBV2 and TRBJ1-6; TRBD1 is a possible D gene (5 bases). Germline V gene sequence: CDR1 SNHLY, CDR2 FYNNEI. The V and J ends lost 0 bases and 9 bases respectively, with 9 bases between them. The CDR3 extends over 14 amino acids. The CDR3 here is CASSEAGRVSPLHF. The CDR3, as DNA: TGTGCCAGCAGTGAAGCTGGCAGGGTTTCACCCCTCCACTTT.

This clone was seen only a few times. V gene TRBV10-3 combines with J gene TRBJ2-5; TRBD1 matches 8 bases. V gave up 7 bases and J gave up 2 bases; unmatched junction bases: 6. Germline CDR1 ENHRY, CDR2 SYGVKD. The CDR3 covers 14 residues. The CDR3 is CAITQTGDQETQYF. CDR3 bases: TGTGCCATCACCCAGACAGGGGATCAAGAGACCCAGTACTTC.

The chain employs TRBV5-1 and TRBJ2-7; TRBD1 is a possible D gene (5 bases). Trimming took off 1 base at V and 2 bases at J, with 10 bases between the two ends. Germline V gene lookup returns CDR1 SGHRS and CDR2 YFSETQ. The CDR3 runs to 14 residues. The CDR3 is CASSLSGMTYEQYF. CDR3 in DNA: TGCGCCAGCAGCTTGTCAGGGATGACCTACGAGCAGTACTTC.

The chain links TRBV10-3 to TRBJ1-2; D not resolved. The germline gives CDR1 ENHRY, CDR2 SYGVKD. Trimming stripped 3 bases from V and 4 bases from J, with 3 bases between. The CDR3 is made up of 11 amino acids. The CDR3 sequence: CAISDLYGYTF. In DNA form, the CDR3 reads TGTGCCATCAGTGACCTCTATGGCTACACCTTC.

This clone came up once. The V gene is TRBV2, the J gene TRBJ2-2; TRBD2 matches at 13 bases. CDR1 SNHLY and CDR2 FYNNEI come from the germline V gene. This CDR3 has 17 residues. The J segment lost 7 bases and the V segment lost 5 bases, leaving 10 bases of the junction unmatched. The CDR3 region is CASSTSGGAGFGGELFF. The CDR3, as DNA: TGTGCCAGCAGTACTAGCGGGGGGGCCGGGTTCGGCGGGGAGCTGTTTTTT.

The rearrangement joins TRBV7-3 to TRBJ2-3; no definite D call. Germline CDR1 SGHTA, CDR2 FQGTGA. This CDR3 has 15 amino acids. V dropped 2 bases and J dropped 2 bases, with 11 bases sitting between them. The CDR3 nucleotides are TGTGCCAGCAGCTTACCTCGGAGCCTCACAGATACGCAGTATTTT. It yields the protein CASSLPRSLTDTQYF.

The rearrangement joins TRBV28 to TRBJ1-3, with a possible D match to TRBD1 (6 bases). Germline V gene data show CDR1 as MDHEN and CDR2 as SYDVKM. V lost 1 base and J lost 0, with 13 bases in between. The CDR3 extends over 17 amino acids. CDR3 loop: CASSLYDRQPSGNTIYF. CDR3 sequence (DNA): TGTGCCAGCAGTTTATACGACAGGCAACCCTCTGGAAACACCATATATTTT.

This clone was seen more than once but under ten times. The chain recombines TRBV5-1 with TRBJ1-2; the match to TRBD1 covers 7 bases. The CDR3 runs 14 residues. Germline CDR1 reads SGHRS; CDR2 reads YFSETQ. The junction had 8 bases not matched to a gene; V was cut back by 4 bases and J by 5 bases. The CDR3 DNA reads TGCGCCAGCAGCGTCACAGGGGCCCAGTATGGCTACACCTTC. This translates into CASSVTGAQYGYTF. Full variable domain (outside the CDR3, taken from reference TRBV5-1 and TRBJ1-2): KAGVTQTPRYLIKTRGQQVTLSCSPISGHRSVSWYQQTPGQGLQFLFEYFSETQRNKGNFPGRFSGRQFSNSRSEMNVSTLELGDSALYLCASSVTGAQYGYTFGSGTRLTVV.

The chain is built from TRBV6-6 and TRBJ2-3; 9 nucleotides match TRBD1. Unmatched junction bases numbered 11, after V lost 4 bases and J lost 6 bases. CDR1 and CDR2 from the germline V gene are MNHNY and SVGAGI (reference sequence). This CDR3 has 16 amino acids. CDR3 amino acids: CASSSTTQGAVDTQYF. Here the CDR3 DNA reads TGTGCCAGCAGTTCCACCACACAGGGGGCGGTTGATACGCAGTATTTT.

As to this clone: At one boundary the junction diverges from the germline segment, which might be a read error. The chain employs TRBV15 and TRBJ1-2; D gene unclear. The CDR3 spans 17 residues. In germline, CDR1 is LNHNV, CDR2 YYDKDF (reference sequence). CDR3 bases: TGTGTCACCAGCAGAGATATCGGAACTACTTATAACTATGGCTACACCTTC. This encodes CVTSRDIGTTYNYGYTF. Full variable domain (outside the CDR3, taken from reference TRBV15 and TRBJ1-2): DAMVIQNPRYQVTQFGKPVTLSCSQTLNHNVMYWYQQKSSQAPKLLFHYYDKDFNNEADTPDNFQSRRPNTSFCFLDIRSPGLGDTAMYLCVTSRDIGTTYNYGYTFGSGTRLTVV.

The chain joins TRBV7-9 to TRBJ1-3, with 8 bases aligning to TRBD1. The CDR3 extends over 17 amino acids. Trimming cost V 3 bases and J 1 base; bases outside gene matches: 8. Germline V gene lookup returns CDR1 SEHNR and CDR2 FQNEAQ (reference sequence). This CDR3 reads CASSFGQGFGSGNTIYF. The DNA for the CDR3 is TGTGCCAGCAGCTTCGGACAGGGTTTTGGATCTGGAAACACCATATATTTT.

The genes are TRBV5-1 and TRBJ2-7; tentative D call: TRBD1 (6 bases). The CDR3 runs to 14 residues. Germline CDR1 SGHRS, CDR2 YFSETQ. V shed 5 bases and J shed 1 base, with 13 bases lying between them. The CDR3 bases are TGCGCCAGCAGTGGGGCAGGGGCGTCCTACGAGCAGTACTTC. It translates to CASSGAGASYEQYF.

This clone was detected only a few times. The J gene is TRBJ1-2, the V gene TRBV4-1; TRBD1 is a possible D gene (5 bases). The CDR3 spans 14 residues. Between the trimmed V and J ends, which lost 1 base and 4 bases, there was a span of 10 bases. Germline lookup yields CDR1 MGHRA and CDR2 YSYEKL. In nucleotides, the CDR3 is TGCGCCAGCAGCCAAGGGGCAGGGCCCTATGGCTACACCTTC. Its protein is CASSQGAGPYGYTF.

The chain recombines TRBV7-2 with TRBJ1-6, with D perhaps matching TRBD1 (6 bases). Germline CDR1 and CDR2: SGHTA and FQGNSA. V lost 7 bases to trimming and J lost 8 bases, with 24 bases between them. The length of the CDR3 is 17 residues. The CDR3 DNA sequence: TGTGCCAGCATCCCCACCGTGGGGGCCAATATAGATTCACCCCTCCACTTT. This gives the protein CASIPTVGANIDSPLHF. The whole variable domain, remainder taken from reference TRBV7-2 and TRBJ1-6, is GAGVSQSPSNKVTEKGKDVELRCDPISGHTALYWYRQSLGQGLEFLIYFQGNSAPDKSGLPSDRFSAERTGGSVSTLTIQRTQQEDSAVYLCASIPTVGANIDSPLHFGNGTRLTVT.

The J gene is TRBJ2-3, the V gene TRBV2; D is possibly TRBD2 (6 bases). The CDR3 sequence is 13 residues long. V dropped 3 bases and J dropped 9 bases, with 13 bases sitting between them. Germline V gives CDR1 SNHLY, CDR2 FYNNEI. CDR3 nucleotide sequence: TGTGCCAGCAGTGATTGGGGGACTGGGACGCAGTATTTT. Translating it yields CASSDWGTGTQYF.

The V and J genes are TRBV30 and TRBJ1-1; the D is unclear. V lost 4 bases and J 11 bases, leaving 14 bases between the germline ends. CDR1 and CDR2 from the germline V gene are GTSNPN and SVGIG (reference sequence). The CDR3 has 11 amino acids. The DNA of the CDR3 is TGTGCCTGGACCCTTGAACAGTTCGCTTTCTTT. It translates to CAWTLEQFAFF.

The rearrangement uses TRBV5-1 and TRBJ2-5, with D possibly matching TRBD1 (5 bases). Germline lookup yields CDR1 SGHRS and CDR2 YFSETQ. Trimming left V 4 bases short and J 0 bases short, with 13 bases between. The CDR3 extends over 15 amino acids. The CDR3 reads CASSPLDKYQETQYF. CDR3 nucleotides: TGCGCCAGCAGCCCGCTGGACAAGTACCAAGAGACCCAGTACTTC.

The rearrangement uses TRBV18 and TRBJ1-2, with D possibly matching TRBD1 (6 bases). There are 13 residues in the CDR3. V was cut by 6 bases and J by 7 bases, with 15 bases left in between. Germline-derived CDR1 and CDR2 are KGHSH and LQKENI. The CDR3 DNA reads TGTGCCAGCTCCGAGCGGGGGGCGCTTGGCTACACCTTC. Its translation is CASSERGALGYTF.

The rearrangement links TRBV18 to TRBJ2-7, with 11 bases matching TRBD1. The CDR3 consists of 14 residues. The V and J ends lost 3 bases and 5 bases, in that order; junction bases with no gene match: 3. Germline V gene lookup returns CDR1 KGHSH and CDR2 LQKENI. The CDR3 loop reads CASSPRDRGNEQYF. The DNA for the CDR3 is TGTGCCAGCTCACCCCGGGACAGGGGGAACGAGCAGTACTTC.

V gene TRBV20-1 combines with J gene TRBJ1-1, with unresolved D. V dropped 5 bases and J dropped 8 bases, with 12 bases sitting between them. Germline values: CDR1 DFQATT, CDR2 SNEGSKA (reference sequence). The CDR3 contains 11 residues. Here the CDR3 reads CSAGERAEAFF. DNA of the CDR3: TGCAGTGCTGGTGAGCGGGCAGAAGCTTTCTTT.